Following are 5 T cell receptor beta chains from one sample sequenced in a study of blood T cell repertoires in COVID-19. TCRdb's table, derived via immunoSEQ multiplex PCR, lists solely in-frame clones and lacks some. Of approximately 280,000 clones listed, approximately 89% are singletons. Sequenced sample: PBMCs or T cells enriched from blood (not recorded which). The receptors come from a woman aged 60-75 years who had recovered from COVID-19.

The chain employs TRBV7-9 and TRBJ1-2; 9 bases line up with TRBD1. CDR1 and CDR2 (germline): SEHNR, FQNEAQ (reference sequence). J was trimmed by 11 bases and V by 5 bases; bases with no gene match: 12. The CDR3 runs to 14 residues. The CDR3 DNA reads TGTGCCAGCAGCGGCACAGGGGGCCCACTGCGGTACACCTTC. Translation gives CASSGTGGPLRYTF.

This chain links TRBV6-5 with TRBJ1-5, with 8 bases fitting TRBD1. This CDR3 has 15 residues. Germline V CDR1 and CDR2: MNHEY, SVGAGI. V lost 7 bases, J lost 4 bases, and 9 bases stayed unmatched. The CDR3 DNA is TGTGCCAGCAAAGGAACGGGACAGGAGAATCAGCCCCAGCATTTT. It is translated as CASKGTGQENQPQHF.

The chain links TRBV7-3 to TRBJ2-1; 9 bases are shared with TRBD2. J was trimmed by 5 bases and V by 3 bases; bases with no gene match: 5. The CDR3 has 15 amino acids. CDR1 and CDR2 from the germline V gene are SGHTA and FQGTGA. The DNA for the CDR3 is TGTGCCAGCAGCTTCGGGCTAGCGGGGAACAATGAGCAGTTCTTC. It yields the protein CASSFGLAGNNEQFF.

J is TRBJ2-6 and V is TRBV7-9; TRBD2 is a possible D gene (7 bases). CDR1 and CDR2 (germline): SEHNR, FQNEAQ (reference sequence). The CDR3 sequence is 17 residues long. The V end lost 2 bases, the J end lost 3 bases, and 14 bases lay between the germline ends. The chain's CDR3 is CASSLTRGGHGANVLTF. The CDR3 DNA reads TGTGCCAGCAGCTTAACAAGGGGGGGACATGGGGCCAACGTCCTGACTTTC.

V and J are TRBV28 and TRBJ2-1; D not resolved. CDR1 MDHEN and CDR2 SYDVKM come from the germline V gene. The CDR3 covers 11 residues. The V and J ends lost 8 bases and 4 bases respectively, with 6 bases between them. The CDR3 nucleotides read TGTGCCAGCCAGTCTTACAATGAGCAGTTCTTC. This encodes CASQSYNEQFF.